This T cell receptor beta chain originates from a study of blood T cell repertoires in COVID-19. The CDR3 consists of 15 residues. Trimming removed 5 bases from V and 2 bases from J; junction bases left unmatched: 8. Germline V gives CDR1 SGHTA, CDR2 FQGNSA. Method: immunoSEQ multiplex PCR; TCRdb's copy keeps in-frame clones and lacks some. Here the sample spans some 260,000 clones, roughly 91% being singletons. Categorization into cohorts depended on clinical history that participants reported. Symptom resolution, clearance, or two negative PCRs marked the recovered donors of Cohort 3. The clonotype originates from a man in his forties or fifties who had recovered from COVID-19. The sample taken for sequencing was PBMCs or T cells enriched from blood (not recorded which). The chain recombines TRBV7-2 with TRBJ2-7, with TRBD2 identical over 8 bases. The CDR3: CASSRSTGGAYEQYF. In nucleotides, the CDR3 is TGTGCCAGCAGCCGTTCGACCGGGGGGGCCTACGAGCAGTACTTC.